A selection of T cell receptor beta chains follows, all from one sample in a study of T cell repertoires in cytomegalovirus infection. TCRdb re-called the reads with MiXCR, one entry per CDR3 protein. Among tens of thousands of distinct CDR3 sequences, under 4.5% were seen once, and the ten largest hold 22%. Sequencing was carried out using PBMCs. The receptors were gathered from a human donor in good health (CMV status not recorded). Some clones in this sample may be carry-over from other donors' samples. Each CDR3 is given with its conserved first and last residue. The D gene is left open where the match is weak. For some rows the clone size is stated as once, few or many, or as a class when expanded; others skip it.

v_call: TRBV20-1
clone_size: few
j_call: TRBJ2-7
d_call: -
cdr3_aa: CSAHGVSYEQYF
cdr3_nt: TGCAGTGCACACGGGGTTTCCTACGAGCAGTACTTC

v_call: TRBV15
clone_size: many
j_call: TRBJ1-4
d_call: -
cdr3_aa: CATSFRGNEKLFF
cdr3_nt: TGTGCCACCAGCTTCAGGGGTAATGAAAAACTGTTTTTT

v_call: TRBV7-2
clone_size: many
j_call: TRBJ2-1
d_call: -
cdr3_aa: CASSLVGEQFF
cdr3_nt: TGTGCCAGCAGCTTAGTAGGTGAGCAGTTCTTC

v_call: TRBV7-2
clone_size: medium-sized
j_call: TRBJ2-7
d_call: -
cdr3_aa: CASSPGWEQYF
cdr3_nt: TGTGCCAGCAGCCCGGGGTGGGAGCAGTACTTC

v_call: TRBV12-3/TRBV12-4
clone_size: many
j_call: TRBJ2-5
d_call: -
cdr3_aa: CASSQSGRETQYF
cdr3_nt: TGTGCCAGCAGTCAATCGGGAAGGGAGACCCAGTACTTC

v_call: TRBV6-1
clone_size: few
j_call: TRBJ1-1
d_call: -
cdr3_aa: CASNEEGLDTEAFF
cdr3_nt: TGTGCCAGCAATGAAGAGGGTTTGGACACTGAAGCTTTCTTT

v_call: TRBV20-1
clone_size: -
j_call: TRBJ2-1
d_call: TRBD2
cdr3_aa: CSARTPAGGNNEQFF
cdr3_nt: TGCAGTGCTAGAACTCCGGCGGGGGGGAACAATGAGCAGTTCTTC

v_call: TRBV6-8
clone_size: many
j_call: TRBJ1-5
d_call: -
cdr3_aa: CASSIARGANQPQHF
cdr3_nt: TGTGCCAGCAGTATAGCCCGGGGGGCCAATCAGCCCCAGCATTTT

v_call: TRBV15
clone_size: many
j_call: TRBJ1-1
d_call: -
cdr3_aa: CATSVQGNAEAFF
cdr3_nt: TGTGCCACCAGCGTTCAGGGGAACGCTGAAGCTTTCTTT

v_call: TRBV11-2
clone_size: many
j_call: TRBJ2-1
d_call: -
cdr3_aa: CASSSNWLFGQFF
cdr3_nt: TGTGCCAGCAGCTCCAACTGGCTATTCGGGCAGTTCTTC

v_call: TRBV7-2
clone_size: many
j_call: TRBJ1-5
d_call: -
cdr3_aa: CASSFGGEPQHF
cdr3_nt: TGTGCCAGCAGTTTCGGGGGAGAACCCCAGCATTTT

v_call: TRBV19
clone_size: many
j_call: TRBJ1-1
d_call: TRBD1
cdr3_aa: CASSLYRGEAFF
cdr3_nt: TGTGCCAGTAGTCTCTACAGGGGTGAAGCTTTCTTT

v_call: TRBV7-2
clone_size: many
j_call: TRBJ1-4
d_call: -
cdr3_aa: CASSSGVGEKLFF
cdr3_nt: TGTGCCAGCAGCTCAGGGGTTGGGGAAAAACTGTTTTTT

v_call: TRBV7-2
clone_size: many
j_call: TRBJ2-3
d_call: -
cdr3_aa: CASSPGLTGTDTQYF
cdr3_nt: TGTGCCAGCAGCCCCGGCCTGACGGGCACAGATACGCAGTATTTT

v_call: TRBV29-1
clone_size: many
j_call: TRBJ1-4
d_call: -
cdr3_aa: CSVATGSGEKLFF
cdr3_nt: TGCAGCGTAGCAACAGGATCGGGTGAAAAACTGTTTTTT

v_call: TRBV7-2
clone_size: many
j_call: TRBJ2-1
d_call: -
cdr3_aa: CASRPGGAFYNEQFF
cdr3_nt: TGTGCCAGCAGACCCGGTGGTGCGTTCTACAATGAGCAGTTCTTC

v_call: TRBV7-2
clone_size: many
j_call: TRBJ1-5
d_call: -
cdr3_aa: CASSPRSHQPQHF
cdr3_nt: TGTGCCAGCAGCCCCCGAAGCCATCAGCCCCAGCATTTT

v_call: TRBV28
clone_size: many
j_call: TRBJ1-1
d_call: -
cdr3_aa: CASSSQGRRTEAFF
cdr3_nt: TGTGCCAGCAGCTCACAGGGAAGGAGAACTGAAGCTTTCTTT

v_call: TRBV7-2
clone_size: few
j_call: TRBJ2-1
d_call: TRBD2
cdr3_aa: CASSLALLAGYNEQFF
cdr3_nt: TGTGCCAGCAGCTTAGCGCTCCTAGCGGGCTACAATGAGCAGTTCTTC

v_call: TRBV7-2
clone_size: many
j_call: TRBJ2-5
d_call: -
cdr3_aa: CASSSGPGRETQYF
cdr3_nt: TGTGCCAGCAGCTCCGGACCAGGGCGAGAGACCCAGTACTTC

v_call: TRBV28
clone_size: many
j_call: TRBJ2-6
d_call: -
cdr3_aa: CASSLGDNSGANVLTF
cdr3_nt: TGTGCCAGCAGTTTAGGGGACAACTCTGGGGCCAACGTCCTGACTTTC

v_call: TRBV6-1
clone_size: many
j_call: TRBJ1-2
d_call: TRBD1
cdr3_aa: CASSELGQGAVTF
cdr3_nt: TGTGCCAGCAGTGAACTAGGACAGGGGGCTGTCACCTTC

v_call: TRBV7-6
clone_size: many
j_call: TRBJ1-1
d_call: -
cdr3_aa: CASSLLGYTEAFF
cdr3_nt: TGTGCCAGCAGCTTACTTGGGTATACTGAAGCTTTCTTT

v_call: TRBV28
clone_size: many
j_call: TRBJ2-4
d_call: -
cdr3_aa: CASSTLQLAKNIQYF
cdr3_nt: TGTGCCAGCAGTACCCTACAACTAGCCAAAAACATTCAGTACTTC

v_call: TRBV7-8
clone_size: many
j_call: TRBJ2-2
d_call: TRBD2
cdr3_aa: CASRGLAATTGELFF
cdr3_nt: TGTGCCAGCCGAGGACTAGCGGCTACCACCGGGGAGCTGTTTTTT

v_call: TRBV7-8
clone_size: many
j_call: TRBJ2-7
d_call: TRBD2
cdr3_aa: CASSRGLAGRDSGQYF
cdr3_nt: TGTGCCAGCAGCAGAGGACTAGCGGGACGTGACTCAGGGCAGTACTTC

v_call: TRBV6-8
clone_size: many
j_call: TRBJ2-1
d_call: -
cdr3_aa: CASSYLGGGSYNEQFF
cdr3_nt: TGTGCCAGCAGTTATCTGGGAGGAGGCTCCTACAATGAGCAGTTCTTC

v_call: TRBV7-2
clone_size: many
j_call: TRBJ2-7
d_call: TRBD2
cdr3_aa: CASSPQGGSEQYF
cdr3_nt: TGTGCCAGCAGCCCCCAGGGCGGGAGCGAGCAGTACTTC

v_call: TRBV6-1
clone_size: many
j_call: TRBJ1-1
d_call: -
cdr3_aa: CASKKGEGGPEAFF
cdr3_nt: TGTGCCAGCAAAAAGGGGGAAGGAGGCCCTGAAGCTTTCTTT

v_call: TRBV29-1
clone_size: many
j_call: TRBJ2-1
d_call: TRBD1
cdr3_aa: CSVRDRSSYNEQFF
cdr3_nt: TGCAGCGTACGGGACAGGAGCTCCTACAATGAGCAGTTCTTC

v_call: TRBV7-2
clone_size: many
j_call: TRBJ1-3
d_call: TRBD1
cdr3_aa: CASSPGQGAAGNTIYF
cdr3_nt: TGTGCCAGCAGCCCGGGACAGGGGGCCGCTGGAAACACCATATATTTT

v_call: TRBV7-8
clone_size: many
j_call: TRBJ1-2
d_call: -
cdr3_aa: CASSFTGYGYTF
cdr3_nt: TGTGCCAGCAGCTTTACAGGCTATGGCTACACCTTC